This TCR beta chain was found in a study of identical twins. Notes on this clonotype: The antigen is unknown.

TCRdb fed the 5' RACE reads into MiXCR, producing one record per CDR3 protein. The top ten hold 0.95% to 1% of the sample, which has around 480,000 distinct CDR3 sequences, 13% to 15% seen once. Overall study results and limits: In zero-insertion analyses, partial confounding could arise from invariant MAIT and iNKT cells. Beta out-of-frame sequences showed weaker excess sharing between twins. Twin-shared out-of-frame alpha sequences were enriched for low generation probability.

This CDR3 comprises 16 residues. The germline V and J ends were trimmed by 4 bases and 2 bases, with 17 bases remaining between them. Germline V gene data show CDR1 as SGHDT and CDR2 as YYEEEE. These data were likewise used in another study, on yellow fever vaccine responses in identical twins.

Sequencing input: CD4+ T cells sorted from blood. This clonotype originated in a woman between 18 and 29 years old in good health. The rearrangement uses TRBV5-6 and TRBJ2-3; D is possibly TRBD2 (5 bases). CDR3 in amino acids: CASSGWTLLLTDTQYF. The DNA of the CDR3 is TGTGCCAGCAGCGGCTGGACTCTACTCCTCACAGATACGCAGTATTTT.